Presented here are 9 T cell receptor beta chains from one specimen sequenced in a study of T cell responses to AZD1222 COVID-19 vaccine (dated by TCRdb to about 2021). This sample's time point label indicates: baseline before first vaccination. The method behind the library was the immunoSEQ multiplex PCR assay. TCRdb obtained this table from immuneACCESS and retained in-frame rearrangements with V and J assigned. These tables miss some clones; where compared with another copy, unresolved V genes account for less than half of the shortfall, and the remainder is unexplained. In this sample the table shows 100,000 or so clones, about 85% of which occur a single time. The ten largest make up approximately 5% of the sample. The input for sequencing was peripheral blood, taken on day 0 of AZD1222 vaccination. The source of these receptors is an adult in good health.

J is TRBJ2-1 and V is TRBV7-8, with 10 nucleotides matching TRBD1. This CDR3 region has 15 residues. Germline lookup yields CDR1 SGHVS and CDR2 FQNEAQ. V was clipped by 1 base and J by 6 bases; unmatched bases: 3. The CDR3 DNA reads TGTGCCAGCAGCTTAGTAGGACAGGGGGTCAATGAGCAGTTCTTC. It encodes CASSLVGQGVNEQFF.

This chain connects TRBV9 to TRBJ1-2, with D unclear. In germline, CDR1 is SGDLS, CDR2 YYNGEE. V was shortened by 0 bases and J by 5 bases, with 8 bases between the two germline ends. There are 13 residues in the CDR3. The CDR3 DNA reads as TGTGCCAGCAGCGTAGGACACCCATATGGCTACACCTTC. This translates into CASSVGHPYGYTF.

This clone was seen more than once but under ten times. The rearrangement links TRBV29-1 to TRBJ2-2, with a possible D match to TRBD1 (6 bases). The CDR3 sequence is 15 residues long. From germline, CDR1 is SQVTM and CDR2 ANQGSEA. Trimming stripped 5 bases from V and 5 bases from J, with 18 bases between. The CDR3 loop is CSVRTPGQETGELFF. The DNA for the CDR3 is TGCAGCGTTCGTACCCCGGGACAAGAAACCGGGGAGCTGTTTTTT.

The chain is built from TRBV7-2 and TRBJ1-3; TRBD1 might be the D (5 bases). V lost 4 bases and J lost 4, with 14 bases in between. This CDR3 comprises 15 residues. Germline V gives CDR1 SGHTA, CDR2 FQGNSA. The CDR3 region is CASSSQPGGGNTIYF. The DNA of the CDR3 is TGTGCCAGCAGCTCCCAACCGGGGGGAGGAAACACCATATATTTT.

This chain uses TRBV6-5 with TRBJ1-5, with TRBD1 matching 9 bases. The CDR3 extends over 15 amino acids. With 6 bases clipped from V and 6 bases from J, the junction kept 9 bases outside the gene matches. From germline, CDR1 is MNHEY and CDR2 SVGAGI. CDR3: CASRVAQGASQPQHF. DNA for the CDR3: TGTGCCAGCAGGGTCGCACAGGGGGCAAGTCAGCCCCAGCATTTT.

The genes are TRBV5-3 and TRBJ1-1; 8 positions agree with TRBD1. TRBV5-3 is an ORF, with its function uncertain. Losses at the gene ends were 3 bases for V and 11 bases for J; bases not matched to a gene: 6. The CDR3 runs to 12 residues. The CDR3 DNA reads TGTGCCAGAAGCTCAGGGGGCCCTGGGGCTTTCTTT. Translating it yields CARSSGGPGAFF.

V usage is TRBV28 and J usage is TRBJ2-7; 7 nucleotides line up with TRBD1. The V segment lost 7 bases and the J segment 2 bases; nucleotides outside the gene matches: 8. CDR3 length: 14 residues. Germline V lookup: CDR1 MDHEN, CDR2 SYDVKM. CDR3 in amino acids: CASTQGDKAYEQYF. CDR3 coding DNA: TGTGCCAGCACCCAGGGGGATAAGGCCTACGAGCAGTACTTC.

In DNA form, the CDR3 reads TGTGCCAGCAGCTTGAGTCAGGGTGGGAGCACTGAAGCTTTCTTT. It translates to CASSLSQGGSTEAFF. The chain combines TRBV5-5 with TRBJ1-1; D possibly corresponds to TRBD1 (5 bases). This CDR3 is built from 15 residues. V was trimmed by 1 base and J by 4 bases, leaving 14 bases between them. Germline V gives CDR1 SGHKS, CDR2 YYEKEE (reference sequence).

This clone was detected only once. The J gene is TRBJ2-1, the V gene TRBV7-3, with 7 bases identical to TRBD1. V was pared by 4 bases and J by 13 bases, with 7 bases of the junction left unmatched. The CDR3 is 12 residues long. The germline CDR1 and CDR2 sequences are SGHTA and FQGTGA. The CDR3 DNA sequence: TGTGCCAGCAGCTCCCGGACAGGTGACCAGTTCTTC. Protein product: CASSSRTGDQFF.